Following are 27 T cell receptor beta chains from one sample sequenced in a study of T and B cells in COVID-19 patients. Each TRB amplification used roughly 250-550 ng of genomic DNA from blood. TRB rearrangements were amplified by multiplex PCR with BIOMED2 TRB-A/B primers. One entry per CDR3 protein, called by TCRdb with MiXCR from the multiplex PCR reads. The table lists over 6,000 distinct CDR3 sequences, about a third of them singletons. Sequenced: blood. These receptors all stem from a human donor with active COVID-19.

This clonotype came up a few times. The DNA for the CDR3 is TGTGCCAGCGGAGCGGGAGCTAGGGAGACCCAGTACTTC. It yields the protein CASGAGARETQYF. The chain joins TRBV18 to TRBJ2-5, with 8 bases matching TRBD2. The CDR3 totals 13 residues. Trimming removed 8 bases from V and 5 bases from J; junction bases left unmatched: 7. From germline, CDR1 is KGHSH and CDR2 LQKENI.

In its sample, this clonotype is medium-sized. The chain recombines TRBV29-1 with TRBJ2-5; TRBD2 matches 13 bases. Germline V CDR1 and CDR2: SQVTM, ANQGSEA. The CDR3 sequence is 15 residues long. The junction had 6 bases not matched to a gene; V was cut back by 6 bases and J by 2 bases. CDR3 DNA sequence: TGCAGCGTCGCTCCGGGACTAGCGGGGCAAGAGACCCAGTACTTC. As protein: CSVAPGLAGQETQYF.

This clonotype is medium-sized within its sample. V usage is TRBV4-3 and J usage is TRBJ2-6; 10 bases are a match to TRBD2. The CDR3 length is 18 residues. V shed 1 base and J 4 bases; nucleotides not matched to a gene: 7. Per the germline V gene, CDR1 is LGHNA and CDR2 is YSLEER. The CDR3 is CASSQALAGASGANVLTF. DNA of the CDR3: TGCGCCAGCAGCCAAGCGCTAGCGGGAGCATCCGGGGCCAACGTCCTGACTTTC.

This clonotype was seen only a few times. CDR3 DNA sequence: TGTGCCAGCAGCCCCGGGGGTAATACCTACGAGCAGTACTTC. It translates to CASSPGGNTYEQYF. V gene TRBV5-6 combines with J gene TRBJ2-7, with D maybe TRBD2 (6 bases). Germline assignment: CDR1 SGHDT and CDR2 YYEEEE. V was shortened by 4 bases and J by 2 bases, with 13 bases between the two germline ends. The CDR3 length is 14 residues. The entire variable domain, with the rest obtained from reference TRBV5-6 and TRBJ2-7, is as follows: DAGVTQSPTHLIKTRGQQVTLRCSPKSGHDTVSWYQQALGQGPQFIFQYYEEEERQRGNFPDRFSGHQFPNYSSELNVNALLLGDSALYLCASSPGGNTYEQYFGPGTRLTVT.

The genes are TRBV18 and TRBJ1-2; 12 bases map to TRBD1. The CDR3 totals 16 residues. V trimming: 2 bases; J trimming: 8 bases; junction bases outside the gene matches: 9. Looked up from germline, CDR1 is KGHSH and CDR2 is LQKENI. This CDR3 is CASSPGTGGLGGGYTF. DNA of the CDR3: TGTGCCAGCTCACCAGGGACAGGGGGCCTCGGGGGCGGCTACACCTTC.

The chain joins TRBV19 to TRBJ1-5; D is uncertain. This CDR3 has 14 amino acids. CDR1 is LNHDA, CDR2 SQIVND, per germline (reference sequence). Trimming stripped 3 bases from V and 0 bases from J, with 6 bases between. This chain's CDR3 is CASSILNSNQPQHF. CDR3 DNA sequence: TGTGCCAGTAGTATTTTGAATAGCAATCAGCCCCAGCATTTT.

The CDR3 sequence: CASSPQQGTRDRYPYF. The CDR3 DNA reads TGTGCCAGCAGTCCACAGCAGGGGACCCGCGACAGATATCCGTACTTC. The chain recombines TRBV7-9 with TRBJ2-7; D perhaps matches TRBD1 (6 bases). This CDR3 has 16 residues. Germline V CDR1 and CDR2: SEHNR, FQNEAQ (reference sequence). V was pared by 6 bases and J by 12 bases, with 30 bases between.

The count of this clonotype is one. This rearrangement joins TRBV18 to TRBJ2-1; 11 nucleotides align to TRBD1. CDR1 is KGHSH, CDR2 LQKENI, per germline. V was pared by 4 bases and J by 6 bases, with 2 bases of the junction left unmatched. The CDR3 is 14 residues long. The CDR3 sequence: CASSLGQGGNEQFF. CDR3 in DNA: TGTGCCAGCTCACTGGGACAGGGGGGCAATGAGCAGTTCTTC.

The chain uses TRBV6-5 and TRBJ2-1; D gene unclear. Germline V gene lookup returns CDR1 MNHEY and CDR2 SVGAGI. This CDR3 has 17 residues. Trimming pared 0 bases from V and 8 bases from J, leaving 20 bases between. The chain's CDR3 is CASSYSPSYTLMYEQFF. CDR3 bases: TGTGCCAGCAGTTACTCGCCGTCATACACCCTGATGTATGAGCAGTTCTTC.

Within the sample, this clonotype is medium-sized (0.01 to 0.1%). The rearrangement joins TRBV11-1 to TRBJ2-3; TRBD2 agrees at 9 bases. The CDR3 consists of 15 residues. With 5 bases clipped from V and 8 bases from J, the junction kept 11 bases outside the gene matches. Germline V gene data show CDR1 as SGHAT and CDR2 as FQDESV (reference sequence). CDR3 nucleotides: TGTGCCAGCAGCCAGACCGCGGGAGGGCGAAGTACGCAGTATTTT. Translated, it gives CASSQTAGGRSTQYF.

This sequence joins TRBV18 and TRBJ1-2; 9 nucleotides align to TRBD1. Trimming removed 0 bases from V and 3 bases from J; junction bases left unmatched: 2. This CDR3 spans 15 amino acids. The germline gives CDR1 KGHSH, CDR2 LQKENI. The CDR3 sequence is CASSPPTGGDYGYTF. In DNA, the CDR3 is TGTGCCAGCTCACCACCGACAGGGGGGGACTATGGCTACACCTTC.

This clonotype ranks as medium-sized. The CDR3 protein is CATSRGDYNEQFF. The CDR3 bases are TGTGCCACCAGCAGAGGTGACTACAATGAGCAGTTCTTC. The chain uses TRBV15 and TRBJ2-1; D not resolved. Per germline, CDR1 LNHNV and CDR2 YYDKDF (reference sequence). The V end was cut by 1 base, the J end by 3 bases, with 4 bases between. The CDR3 covers 13 residues.

By share of the sample, this clonotype is medium-sized. J is TRBJ2-1 and V is TRBV29-1; 9 nucleotides match TRBD2. Trimming removed 4 bases from V and 1 base from J; junction bases left unmatched: 8. The CDR3 has 16 amino acids. CDR1 and CDR2 from the germline V gene are SQVTM and ANQGSEA. The chain's CDR3 is CSVVSGSRRSYNEQFF. The CDR3 DNA is TGCAGCGTTGTTAGCGGGAGCCGGCGGTCCTACAATGAGCAGTTCTTC.

In this sample, this clonotype turned up a few times. The gene calls are TRBV6-1 and TRBJ1-5; 7 bases fit TRBD1. Germline CDR1 reads MNHNS; CDR2 reads SASEGT. With 4 bases clipped from V and 4 bases from J, the junction kept 7 bases outside the gene matches. There are 15 residues in the CDR3. The CDR3 nucleotides are TGTGCCAGCAGTGTAGGAGGGGGCTCAAATCAGCCCCAGCATTTT. Protein sequence: CASSVGGGSNQPQHF.

This clonotype ranks as medium-sized. The rearrangement links TRBV6-5 to TRBJ2-3, with D unresolved. The germline CDR1 and CDR2 sequences are MNHEY and SVGAGI. The CDR3 has 12 residues. V was clipped by 5 bases and J by 7 bases, with 10 bases between them. In DNA, the CDR3 is TGTGCCAGCAGTGGATGGCAGAATACGCAGTATTTT. This codes for CASSGWQNTQYF.

By frequency in the sample, this clonotype is medium-sized. The chain has TRBV20-1 and TRBJ1-1, with D possibly being TRBD1 (6 bases). V was clipped by 0 bases and J by 1 base, with 12 bases between them. CDR3 length equals 15 residues. CDR1 and CDR2 from the germline V gene are DFQATT and SNEGSKA (reference sequence). The CDR3 is CSARDVDRPNTEAFF. CDR3 nucleotide sequence: TGCAGTGCTAGAGATGTAGACAGGCCGAACACTGAAGCTTTCTTT.

This clonotype was recorded a few times. The chain carries TRBV6-5 and TRBJ1-2, with TRBD1 matching 7 bases. V lost 6 bases to trimming and J lost 8 bases; unmatched junction nucleotides: 12. Germline lookup yields CDR1 MNHEY and CDR2 SVGAGI. The CDR3 consists of 14 residues. In DNA, the CDR3 is TGTGCCAGCAGGAGGGGACAGCGGGTGCAGGGCTACACCTTC. It codes for CASRRGQRVQGYTF.

This clonotype is medium-sized. The chain carries TRBV29-1 and TRBJ2-1; D gene uncertain. The CDR3 extends over 13 amino acids. The germline gives CDR1 SQVTM, CDR2 ANQGSEA. The V end was cut by 3 bases, the J end by 5 bases, with 11 bases between. This CDR3 is CSVDGLAHNEQFF. For the CDR3, the DNA is TGCAGCGTTGACGGGTTGGCCCACAATGAGCAGTTCTTC.

This clonotype was observed a few times. The chain uses TRBV6-5 and TRBJ1-2; D gene unclear. CDR3 length equals 13 residues. CDR1 and CDR2 from the germline V gene are MNHEY and SVGAGI. V lost 1 base, J lost 8 bases, and 11 bases lay in between. In DNA, the CDR3 is TGTGCCAGCAGTTACTACCTAAGAGGGGGCTACACCTTC. Translation gives CASSYYLRGGYTF.

The chain couples TRBV7-2 to TRBJ2-1; the D gene is possibly TRBD2 (5 bases). CDR3 size: 14 residues. The V gene's germline CDR1 is SGHTA and CDR2 FQGNSA. V lost 5 bases, J lost 3 bases, and 11 bases lay in between. This CDR3 reads CASSPDSFYNEQFF. In nucleotides, the CDR3 is TGTGCCAGCAGCCCGGACTCCTTCTACAATGAGCAGTTCTTC.

This clonotype was detected ten times or more. The V call is TRBV18, the J call TRBJ2-1, with 10 bases aligning to TRBD2. This CDR3 comprises 16 residues. J was trimmed by 3 bases and V by 3 bases; bases with no gene match: 5. CDR1 and CDR2 from the germline V gene are KGHSH and LQKENI. In DNA, the CDR3 is TGTGCCAGCTCACCTATTTGGACTAGCGGCTACAATGAGCAGTTCTTC. It yields the protein CASSPIWTSGYNEQFF.

This chain joins TRBV5-1 and TRBJ2-1; TRBD2 agrees at 11 bases. This CDR3 spans 17 amino acids. Unmatched junction bases numbered 10, after V lost 0 bases and J lost 8 bases. In germline, CDR1 is SGHRS, CDR2 YFSETQ. The CDR3 bases are TGCGCCAGCAGCTTGGCTATAATAGCGGGAGGGTTCTATGAGCAGTTCTTC. Translated, it gives CASSLAIIAGGFYEQFF.

The chain combines TRBV6-1 with TRBJ2-6; maybe TRBD2 (5 bases). From germline, CDR1 is MNHNS and CDR2 SASEGT. The CDR3 has 15 amino acids. Between the trimmed V and J ends, which lost 6 bases and 1 base, there was a span of 10 bases. The chain's CDR3 is CASSLWESGANVLTF. The CDR3 DNA reads as TGTGCCAGCAGCTTATGGGAGTCTGGGGCCAACGTCCTGACTTTC.

In its sample, this clonotype ranks as medium-sized. This chain uses TRBV19 with TRBJ2-3; 9 bases are a match to TRBD1. The junction had 11 bases not matched to a gene; V was cut back by 8 bases and J by 5 bases. The CDR3 length is 15 residues. Germline CDR1 reads LNHDA; CDR2 reads SQIVND (reference sequence). CDR3 loop: CASRSPGQGIDTQYF. The CDR3 coding sequence is TGTGCCAGTCGTAGCCCGGGACAGGGAATAGATACGCAGTATTTT.

This clonotype showed up just once. In DNA, the CDR3 is TGTGCCAGCAGCCAAAACGGCCCAAAAGCGGAGTTCTTC. It codes for CASSQNGPKAEFF. The chain couples TRBV14 to TRBJ2-1, with D maybe TRBD2 (5 bases). CDR1 and CDR2 (germline): SGHDN, FVKESK. The CDR3 extends over 13 amino acids. Trimming took off 2 bases at V and 14 bases at J, with 16 bases between the two ends.

This rearrangement joins TRBV20-1 to TRBJ1-4; 7 positions match TRBD1. After removal of 0 bases from V and 1 base from J, the junction contained 5 bases not matched to a gene. CDR1 is DFQATT and CDR2 is SNEGSKA in the germline V gene (reference sequence). The CDR3 has 16 residues. The CDR3 sequence is CSARDQYRGTNEKLFF. DNA of the CDR3: TGCAGTGCTAGAGATCAGTACAGGGGAACTAATGAAAAACTGTTTTTT.

This clonotype was seen a few times. The rearrangement links TRBV12-3 or TRBV12-4 to TRBJ2-1; 8 bases are a match to TRBD1. The CDR3 length is 13 residues. V trimming: 5 bases; J trimming: 8 bases; junction bases outside the gene matches: 5. The CDR3 DNA sequence: TGTGCCAGCAGTCAACCAGGGGGCGATGAGCAGTTCTTC. This translates into CASSQPGGDEQFF.